This T cell receptor (beta chain) emerged from a study of Ad26.COV2.S vaccination and SARS-CoV-2 variants. Measured with immunoSEQ multiplex PCR; TCRdb has only the in-frame clones, and not every one. Altogether some 450,000 clones are present, roughly 87% being singletons, with the ten largest covering roughly 3.9%. Treatment defined: around 19 received Ad26.COV2.S at low or high dose, single or two shots; 5 received placebo; per-sample allocation not given. Collection of samples fell on day 63 after the first vaccine or placebo injection. V dropped 1 base and J dropped 3 bases, with 17 bases sitting between them. This CDR3 contains 16 residues. Germline V gives CDR1 SQVTM, CDR2 ANQGSEA.

This receptor was obtained from a person aged 18-65 years who received the Ad26.COV2.S COVID-19 vaccine or a placebo. Source: peripheral blood, taken in a trial of Ad26.COV2.S vaccine versus placebo. This chain links TRBV29-1 with TRBJ2-3, with D possibly being TRBD1 (6 bases). CDR3 DNA: TGCAGCGTTGAAGTGGGGGCTAGCCGACGAACAGATACGCAGTATTTT. Protein product: CSVEVGASRRTDTQYF.